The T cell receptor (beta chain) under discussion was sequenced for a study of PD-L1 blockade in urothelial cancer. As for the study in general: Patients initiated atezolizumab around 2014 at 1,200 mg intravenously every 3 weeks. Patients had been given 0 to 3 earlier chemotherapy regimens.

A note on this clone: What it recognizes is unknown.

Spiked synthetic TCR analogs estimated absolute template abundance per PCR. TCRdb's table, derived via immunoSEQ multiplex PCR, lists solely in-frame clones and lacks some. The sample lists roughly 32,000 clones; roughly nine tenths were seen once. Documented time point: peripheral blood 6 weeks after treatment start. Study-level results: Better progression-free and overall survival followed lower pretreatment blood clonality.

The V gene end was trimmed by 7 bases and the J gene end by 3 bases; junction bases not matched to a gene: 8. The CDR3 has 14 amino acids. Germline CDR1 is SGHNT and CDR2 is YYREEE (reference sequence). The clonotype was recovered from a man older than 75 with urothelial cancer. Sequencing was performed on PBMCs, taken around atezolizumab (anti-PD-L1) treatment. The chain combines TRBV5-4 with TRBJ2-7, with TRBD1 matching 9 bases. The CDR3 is CASHDRGGLYEQYF. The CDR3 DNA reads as TGTGCCAGCCACGACAGGGGGGGTCTCTACGAGCAGTACTTC.